This is a list of T cell receptor beta chains from one sample in a study of CD8 T cells in ankylosing spondylitis. TCRdb fed the 5' RACE reads into MiXCR, producing one record per CDR3 protein. The data show more than 150,000 distinct CDR3 sequences, about an eighth seen once. The specimen sequenced was blood, either unsorted or a sorted T cell fraction (not recorded which). These receptors were taken from a female donor with ankylosing spondylitis or in good health (not recorded which). Both conserved end residues are part of each CDR3. A D gene is named only where the DNA matches it firmly. The size of a clone is reported for some rows only, either as once, few or many, or as a class for expanded clones.

len	v_gene	abundance	j_gene	d_gene	CDR3nt	CDR3aa
14	TRBV5-1	many	TRBJ2-7	TRBD1	TGCGCCAGCAGCACCATGACAGGGAGCCACGAGCAGTACTTC	CASSTMTGSHEQYF
13	TRBV19	many	TRBJ2-1	TRBD2	TGTGCCAGTTGGCCGGGAGGGTACAATGAGCAGTTCTTC	CASWPGGYNEQFF
16	TRBV4-2	few	TRBJ2-5	TRBD2	TGTGCCAGCAGCCGATATCAGCGGGAGGGCCGGGAGACCCAGTACTTC	CASSRYQREGRETQYF
15	TRBV5-1	few	TRBJ2-3	TRBD2	TGCGCCAGCAGCTGGACTAGCGGGGTCACAGATACGCAGTATTTT	CASSWTSGVTDTQYF
14	TRBV20-1	many	TRBJ1-1	TRBD1	TGCAGTGCGCGGGGGGACAGGGGTGGCACTGAAGCTTTCTTT	CSARGDRGGTEAFF
13	TRBV5-1	many	TRBJ1-1	TRBD1	TGCGCCAGTGGACAGGACCATAACACTGAAGCTTTCTTT	CASGQDHNTEAFF
15	TRBV12-3/TRBV12-4	few	TRBJ2-1	TRBD2	TGTGCCAGCACCCCGGGCGGGAGCTCCTACAATGAGCAGTTCTTC	CASTPGGSSYNEQFF
16	TRBV29-1	many	TRBJ2-7	TRBD1	TGCAGCGTTGAAGCCTCAACAGGGGAAAATAAGTACGAGCAGTACTTC	CSVEASTGENKYEQYF
12	TRBV12-3/TRBV12-4	many	TRBJ2-3	-	TGTGCCAGCACCGTCGACACAGATACGCAGTATTTT	CASTVDTDTQYF
15	TRBV20-1	-	TRBJ2-1	TRBD2	TGCAGTGCTAGAGATCAGGGACTAGCGGGAGATGAGCAGTTCTTC	CSARDQGLAGDEQFF
14	TRBV12-3/TRBV12-4	few	TRBJ2-3	TRBD2	TGTGCCAGCAGTAGCGGGAGTACGGCAGATACGCAGTATTTT	CASSSGSTADTQYF
18	TRBV11-3	-	TRBJ1-6	-	TGTGCCAGCAGCTTAGATCAAGGGGGGAGCTCCTATAATTCACCCCTCCACTTT	CASSLDQGGSSYNSPLHF
14	TRBV18	few	TRBJ2-7	TRBD1	TGTGCCAGCTCACAAGGACAGGGGCCCTACGAGCAGTACTTC	CASSQGQGPYEQYF
16	TRBV7-7	many	TRBJ2-2	-	TGTGCTAGCAGCAGACGACTAGTGGCGAACACCGGGGAGCTGTTTTTT	CASSRRLVANTGELFF
14	TRBV7-9	-	TRBJ1-5	-	TGTGCCAGCAGCCCGGCCCAGGGTGCGCAGCCCCAGCATTTT	CASSPAQGAQPQHF
16	TRBV7-9	many	TRBJ1-3	-	TGTGCCAGCAGCTTAGCGGGCACGTACTCTGGAAACACCATATATTTT	CASSLAGTYSGNTIYF
17	TRBV10-3	many	TRBJ2-1	TRBD1	TGTGCCATCAGTGAGTCGCGGGCAGGGGGTCGTGAGAATGAGCAGTTCTTC	CAISESRAGGRENEQFF
17	TRBV5-7	-	TRBJ2-3	TRBD1	TGTGCCAGCAGCTTGGTGAGGGGCAGGGGGTTCACAGATACGCAGTATTTT	CASSLVRGRGFTDTQYF
13	TRBV4-1	many	TRBJ1-2	TRBD1	TGCGCCAGCAGCCAACAGGGGGCCTATGGCTACACCTTC	CASSQQGAYGYTF
16	TRBV7-6	many	TRBJ1-1	-	TGTGCCAGCAGCTTAGTGGCGTCCTTAACGAACACTGAAGCTTTCTTT	CASSLVASLTNTEAFF
12	TRBV10-3	many	TRBJ1-1	-	TGTGCCATCAGTGAGCGGGGAGCTGAAGCTTTCTTT	CAISERGAEAFF
15	TRBV5-1	few	TRBJ2-7	-	TGCGCCAGCAGCTTGGAACCAGGGGGGTCCTACGAGCAGTACTTC	CASSLEPGGSYEQYF
14	TRBV5-1	-	TRBJ1-6	-	TGCGCCAGCAGCCCCCTTGGTGCCACTTCACCCCTCCACTTT	CASSPLGATSPLHF
12	TRBV7-2	many	TRBJ2-3	-	TGTGCCAGCAGCTTAAAGATGAATACGCAGTATTTT	CASSLKMNTQYF
14	TRBV7-7	many	TRBJ2-7	-	TGTGCTAGCAGCTTAGGGGAAAACTCCTACGAGCAGTACTTC	CASSLGENSYEQYF
12	TRBV20-1	-	TRBJ2-1	-	TGCAGTGCTAGAGAGGGTTTGAAGGAGCAGTTCTTC	CSAREGLKEQFF
16	TRBV5-6	-	TRBJ2-1	TRBD2	TGTGCCAGCAGCTTGGCGACGGGAGGGACCTACAATGAGCAGTTCTTC	CASSLATGGTYNEQFF
16	TRBV3-1	many	TRBJ2-3	TRBD2	TGTGCCAGCAGCCAACTACTAGCGGGAGGATTAGATACGCAGTATTTT	CASSQLLAGGLDTQYF
16	TRBV12-3/TRBV12-4	many	TRBJ2-2	TRBD2	TGTGCCAGCAGTTTGTCAGCGGGAGGGGACACCGGGGAGCTGTTTTTT	CASSLSAGGDTGELFF
15	TRBV5-1	few	TRBJ2-2	TRBD2	TGCGCCAGCAGCTATGGACTAGTAAATACCGGGGAGCTGTTTTTT	CASSYGLVNTGELFF
12	TRBV20-1	many	TRBJ2-1	-	TGCAGTGCTAGCCTCCGGGAGCGGGAGCAGTTCTTC	CSASLREREQFF
16	TRBV7-8	many	TRBJ2-4	-	TGTGCCAGCAGCTTAGGGAGTGCGGTAGCCAAAAACATTCAGTACTTC	CASSLGSAVAKNIQYF
13	TRBV7-3	many	TRBJ2-3	TRBD1	TGTGCCAGCAGCTCTAGACAGGGAGATACGCAGTATTTT	CASSSRQGDTQYF
15	TRBV6-5	many	TRBJ2-1	-	TGTGCCAGCAGTTACAAACGTGTAGGTTACAATGAGCAGTTCTTC	CASSYKRVGYNEQFF
15	TRBV5-1	-	TRBJ2-1	TRBD1	TGCGCCAGCAGCTTACAGGGGAAAGGAAACAATGAGCAGTTCTTC	CASSLQGKGNNEQFF
16	TRBV5-1	-	TRBJ1-2	-	TGCGCCAGCAGCTTCACCGGCTCTAGACAGGACCCTGGCTACACCTTC	CASSFTGSRQDPGYTF
12	TRBV28	-	TRBJ2-1	TRBD2	TGTGCCAGCACACCAGCGGGGAATGAGCAGTTCTTC	CASTPAGNEQFF
17	TRBV7-3	many	TRBJ2-1	-	TGTGCCAGCAGCTTATTCAAGCGCACGAGCTCCTACAATGAGCAGTTCTTC	CASSLFKRTSSYNEQFF